Sequencing of this TCR beta chain was carried out in a study of T cell clones after liver transplantation. About the study: Three of the eight recipients were HCV-positive; the rest had non-autoimmune, non-viral transplant indications. Patients counted as tolerant after at least one year off all immunosuppression, enzymes not exceeding twice normal. The study's findings and limits: Low donor cell numbers restricted donor-reactive repertoire measurement in a couple of subjects.

Details on this clone: Its antigen is not known.

Germline lookup yields CDR1 LNHDA and CDR2 SQIVND (reference sequence). The CDR3 extends over 12 amino acids. The V end was cut by 3 bases, the J end by 9 bases, with 11 bases between. Sequencing was performed with immunoSEQ multiplex PCR; in TCRdb, only in-frame clones are kept and a portion is missing. This table has about 9,200 clones, approximately 82% appearing once. The chain has TRBV19 and TRBJ1-1, with D possibly matching TRBD1 (5 bases). Sequencing was performed on CD8+ T cells from blood, taken at the 22-month timepoint. The source of this sequence is a human patient who received a liver transplant. Some T cells may have originated in the graft donor. This CDR3 is CASSITGTKAFF. DNA for the CDR3: TGTGCCAGTAGTATTACAGGTACAAAAGCTTTCTTT.